A single sample is the source of the 3 T cell receptor beta chains below, sequenced in a study of cytomegalovirus exposure and HLA in healthy donors. PCR employed 60 Vbeta and 13 Jbeta primers. TCRdb keeps only in-frame clones here, not all; method: immunoSEQ multiplex PCR. The data hold fewer than 250,000 clones, with around 85% observed a single time. Specimen: PBMCs. Every receptor here comes from a man aged 18 to 29 in good health and CMV-seronegative.

This clone was seen more than once but under ten times. The chain uses TRBV7-9 and TRBJ2-2; 10 bases align to TRBD1. With 2 bases clipped from V and 5 bases from J, the junction kept 2 bases outside the gene matches. The CDR3 sequence is 15 residues long. Germline V gives CDR1 SEHNR, CDR2 FQNEAQ (reference sequence). In nucleotides, the CDR3 is TGTGCCAGCAGCTTAAAGGGACAGGGGACCGGGGAGCTGTTTTTT. It is translated as CASSLKGQGTGELFF. Full variable domain (rest looked up from reference TRBV7-9 and TRBJ2-2): DTGVSQNPRHKITKRGQNVTFRCDPISEHNRLYWYRQTLGQGPEFLTYFQNEAQLEKSRLLSDRFSAERPKGSFSTLEIQRTEQGDSAMYLCASSLKGQGTGELFFGEGSRLTVL.

CDR3 nucleotides: TGTGCCTGGAGTGCTGGCGGCTCGTACTACGAGCAGTACTTC. This translates into CAWSAGGSYYEQYF. The chain joins TRBV30 to TRBJ2-7; D uncertain. CDR3 length: 14 residues. The V end was cut by 1 base, the J end by 3 bases, with 13 bases between. Germline values: CDR1 GTSNPN, CDR2 SVGIG (reference sequence).

The V gene is TRBV19, the J gene TRBJ2-5; 13 nucleotides match TRBD2. Germline-derived CDR1 and CDR2 are LNHDA and SQIVND (reference sequence). Trimming at V came to 6 bases and at J to 2 bases, leaving 3 bases not matched to a gene. The CDR3 is 15 amino acids. CDR3 sequence: CASSKGLAGQETQYF. DNA of the CDR3: TGTGCCAGTAGCAAGGGACTAGCGGGACAAGAGACCCAGTACTTC.